This T cell receptor beta chain came from a study of OX40 agonist ivuxolimab in advanced cancers. Clones were read by immunoSEQ multiplex PCR, and TCRdb kept only the in-frame ones, dropping some. The sample lists about 53,000 clones, approximately 90% seen once, with approximately 10% in the top ten. The germline gives CDR1 KGHSH, CDR2 LQKENI. This CDR3 is built from 15 residues. With 0 bases removed from V and 0 bases from J, the gap between germline ends came to 8 bases. The rearrangement joins TRBV18 to TRBJ1-1; no firm D call. The origin of this receptor is an adult with an advanced solid tumor such as melanoma, head and neck, liver or kidney cancer. Sample: CD4+ or CD8+ T cells sorted from blood, taken in a trial of the OX40 agonist ivuxolimab. This chain's CDR3 is CASSPPAGMNTEAFF. CDR3 DNA: TGTGCCAGCTCACCACCGGCGGGGATGAACACTGAAGCTTTCTTT.